The source of this T cell receptor beta chain is a study of post-analysis software for immune sequencing data. General study results and limits: Patients used roughly five TRBV segments, including TRBV5-6, TRBV5-1 and TRBV20-1, more often than controls.

Turning to this clonotype: Its antigen is unknown.

V shed 3 bases and J 4 bases; nucleotides not matched to a gene: 4. CDR1 is DFQATT, CDR2 SNEGSKA, per germline (reference sequence). CDR3 length equals 14 residues. Libraries were made from TCR beta cDNA, and they carried unique molecular identifiers. Each CDR3 protein gets one entry after TCRdb re-called the PCR reads with MiXCR. The sample has 820,000 or so distinct CDR3 sequences, around 53% seen once; the top ten hold approximately 4.4%. The sequencing input was blood. The chain employs TRBV20-1 and TRBJ2-7; 12 bases match TRBD2. The clonotype comes from a girl between 10 and 17 years old with multiple sclerosis. CDR3 DNA: TGCAGTGCTAGCACTAGCGGGAGGTCATACGAGCAGTACTTC. Its translation is CSASTSGRSYEQYF.